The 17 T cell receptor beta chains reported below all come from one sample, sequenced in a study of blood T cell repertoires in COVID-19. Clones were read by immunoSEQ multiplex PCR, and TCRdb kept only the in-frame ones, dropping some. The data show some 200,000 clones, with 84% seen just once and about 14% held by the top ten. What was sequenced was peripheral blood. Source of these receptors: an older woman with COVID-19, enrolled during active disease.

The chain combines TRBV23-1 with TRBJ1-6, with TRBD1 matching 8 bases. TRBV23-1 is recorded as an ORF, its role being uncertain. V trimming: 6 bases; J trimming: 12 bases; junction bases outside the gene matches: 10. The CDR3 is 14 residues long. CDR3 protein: CASSQGAGLQPLHF. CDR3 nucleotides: TGCGCCAGCAGCCAGGGGGCAGGCCTACAACCCCTCCACTTT.

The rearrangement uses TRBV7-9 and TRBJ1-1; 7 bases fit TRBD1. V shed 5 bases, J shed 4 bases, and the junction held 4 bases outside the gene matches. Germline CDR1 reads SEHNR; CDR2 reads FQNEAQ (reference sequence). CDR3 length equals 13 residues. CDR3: CASSQSGGTEAFF. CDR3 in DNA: TGTGCCAGCAGCCAATCAGGGGGCACTGAAGCTTTCTTT.

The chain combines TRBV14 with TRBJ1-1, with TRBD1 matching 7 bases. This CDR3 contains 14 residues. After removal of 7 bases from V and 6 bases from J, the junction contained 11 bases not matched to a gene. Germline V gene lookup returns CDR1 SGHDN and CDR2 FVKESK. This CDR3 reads CASNQGQPNPEAFF. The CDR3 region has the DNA TGTGCCAGCAACCAGGGACAGCCAAACCCTGAAGCTTTCTTT.

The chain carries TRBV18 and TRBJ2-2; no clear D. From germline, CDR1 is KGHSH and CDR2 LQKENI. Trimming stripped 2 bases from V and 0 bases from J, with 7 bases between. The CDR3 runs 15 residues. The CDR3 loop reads CASSPGSSNTGELFF. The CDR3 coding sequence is TGTGCCAGCTCACCAGGCTCCTCGAACACCGGGGAGCTGTTTTTT.

In DNA form, the CDR3 reads TGTGCCAGCAATCGTGGCGGGGGCCTCAACATTCAGTACTTC. Translating gives CASNRGGGLNIQYF. This chain connects TRBV28 to TRBJ2-4; weak D call: TRBD2 (7 bases). V shed 7 bases and J shed 7 bases, with 17 bases lying between them. This CDR3 comprises 14 residues. Germline CDR1 is MDHEN and CDR2 is SYDVKM.

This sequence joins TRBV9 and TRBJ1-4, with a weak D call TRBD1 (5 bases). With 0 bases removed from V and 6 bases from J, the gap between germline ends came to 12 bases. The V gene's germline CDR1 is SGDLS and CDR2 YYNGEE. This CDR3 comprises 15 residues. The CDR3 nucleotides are TGTGCCAGCAGCGTAGGTCAGGGTAGGGATGAAAAACTGTTTTTT. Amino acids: CASSVGQGRDEKLFF.

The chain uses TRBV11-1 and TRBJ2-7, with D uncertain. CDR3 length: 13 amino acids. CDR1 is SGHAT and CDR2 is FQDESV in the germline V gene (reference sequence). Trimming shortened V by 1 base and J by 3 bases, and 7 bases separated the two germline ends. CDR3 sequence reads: CASSLGPGYEQYF. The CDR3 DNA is TGTGCCAGCAGCTTAGGCCCGGGCTACGAGCAGTACTTC.

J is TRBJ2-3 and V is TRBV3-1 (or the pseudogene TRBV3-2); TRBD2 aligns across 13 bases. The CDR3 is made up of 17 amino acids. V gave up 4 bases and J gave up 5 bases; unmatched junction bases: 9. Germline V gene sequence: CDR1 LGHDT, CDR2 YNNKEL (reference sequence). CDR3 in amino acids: CASSPRTSGRWGDTQYF. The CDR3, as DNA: TGTGCCAGCAGCCCCCGGACTAGCGGGAGATGGGGAGATACGCAGTATTTT.

The CDR3 sequence is CAGGDRGTEAFF. As DNA, the CDR3 is TGTGCCGGGGGGGACAGGGGCACTGAAGCTTTCTTT. This chain uses TRBV28 with TRBJ1-1, with 10 bases identical to TRBD1. The V gene's germline CDR1 is MDHEN and CDR2 SYDVKM. The trim removed 11 bases at V and 4 bases at J, leaving 4 bases unmatched. The CDR3 is made up of 12 amino acids.

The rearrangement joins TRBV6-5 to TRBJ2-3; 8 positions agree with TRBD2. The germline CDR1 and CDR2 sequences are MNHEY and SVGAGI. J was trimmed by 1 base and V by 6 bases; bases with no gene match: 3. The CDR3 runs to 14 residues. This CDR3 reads CASRKLAGTDTQYF. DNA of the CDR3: TGTGCCAGCAGGAAACTAGCGGGCACAGATACGCAGTATTTT.

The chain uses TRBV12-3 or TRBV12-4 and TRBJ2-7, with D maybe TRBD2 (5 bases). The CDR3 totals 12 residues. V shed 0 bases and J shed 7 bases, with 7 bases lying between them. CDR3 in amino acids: CASSLAGVEQYF. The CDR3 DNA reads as TGTGCCAGCAGTTTAGCGGGAGTAGAGCAGTACTTC.

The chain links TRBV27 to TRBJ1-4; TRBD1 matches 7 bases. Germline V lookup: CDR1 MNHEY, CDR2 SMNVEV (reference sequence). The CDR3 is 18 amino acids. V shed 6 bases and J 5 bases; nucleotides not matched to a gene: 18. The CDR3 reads CASSIPEQGKVRNEKLFF. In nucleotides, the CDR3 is TGTGCCAGCAGCATACCGGAACAGGGGAAAGTAAGGAATGAAAAACTGTTTTTT.

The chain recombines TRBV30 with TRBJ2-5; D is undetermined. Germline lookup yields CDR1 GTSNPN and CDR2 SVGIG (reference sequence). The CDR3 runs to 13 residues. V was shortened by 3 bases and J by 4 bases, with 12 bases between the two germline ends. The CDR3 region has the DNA TGTGCCTGGAGGAGTAGTCGATTAGAGACCCAGTACTTC. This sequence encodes CAWRSSRLETQYF.

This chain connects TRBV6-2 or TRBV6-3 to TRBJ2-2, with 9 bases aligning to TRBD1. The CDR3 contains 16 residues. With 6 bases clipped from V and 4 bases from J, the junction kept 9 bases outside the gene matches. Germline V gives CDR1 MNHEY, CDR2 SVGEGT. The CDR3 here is CASSPLQGAITGELFF. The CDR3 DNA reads TGTGCCAGCAGCCCTTTACAGGGGGCGATCACCGGGGAGCTGTTTTTT.

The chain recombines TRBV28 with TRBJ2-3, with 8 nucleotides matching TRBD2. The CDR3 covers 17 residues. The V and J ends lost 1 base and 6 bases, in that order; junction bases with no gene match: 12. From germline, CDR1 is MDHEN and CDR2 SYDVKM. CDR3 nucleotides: TGTGCCAGCAGTTTATTCCGGCGGGGGGAGGGGTTTGATACGCAGTATTTT. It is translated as CASSLFRRGEGFDTQYF.

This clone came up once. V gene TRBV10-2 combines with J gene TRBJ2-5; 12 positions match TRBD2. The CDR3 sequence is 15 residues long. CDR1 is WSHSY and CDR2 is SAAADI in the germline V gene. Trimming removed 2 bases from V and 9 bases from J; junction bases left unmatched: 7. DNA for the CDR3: TGCGCCAGCAGTGAGAGAGGGCTAGCGGGGGGGTCCCAGTACTTC. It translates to CASSERGLAGGSQYF.

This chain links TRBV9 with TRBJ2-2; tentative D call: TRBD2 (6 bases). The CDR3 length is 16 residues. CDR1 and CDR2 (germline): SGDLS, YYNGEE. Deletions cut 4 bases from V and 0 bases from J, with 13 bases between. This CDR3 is CASSLPGLSNTGELFF. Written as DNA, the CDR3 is TGTGCCAGCAGCCTACCGGGACTTTCGAACACCGGGGAGCTGTTTTTT.